The clone carrying this T cell receptor beta chain showed up just a few times. Its matching antigen is unknown. The data derive from a study of blood T cells in healthy people across ages. Study context: Template switching caught about one barcoded beta molecule for each two T cells.

Overall study findings and caveats: In older individuals, TCR beta diversity per million T cells was lower, falling roughly linearly with age.

The CDR3 is 17 residues long. Germline trimming cut 1 base from V and 4 bases from J; bases unmatched to any gene: 8. The second PCR ran roughly 7 to 11 cycles with a sample-barcoded 5' primer and J-beta primers. Each cDNA molecule, via a template-switch adaptor with 12 random nucleotides, was tagged. TCRdb used MiXCR to reprocess the 5' RACE reads, holding one entry per CDR3 protein. The sample has about 780,000 distinct CDR3 sequences; 20% to 30% are singletons. PBMCs were isolated at a quantity of at least 7 million per sample. This same sample was also part of a study on T cells of mothers and their children.

The source of this sequence is a boy younger than 18 in good health. The source material was blood. The chain carries TRBV12-3 or TRBV12-4 and TRBJ2-5, with 11 bases fitting TRBD2. CDR3 sequence: CASSLDPSGGNRETQYF. The CDR3 nucleotides are TGTGCCAGCAGTTTAGACCCTAGCGGGGGGAATCGAGAGACCCAGTACTTC.